These 14 T cell receptor beta chains came from one sample sequenced in a study of vaccination and CD4 T cells after COVID-19. Antigens for these TCRs are unknown. The treatment is: approximately 11-day PBMC culture with coronavirus spike peptide pools or control peptides (ViraFEST assay). CD4+ T cells of the unexposed donor were collected before the COVID-19 pandemic (2011-2018). Sequenced with the Oncomine TCR Beta short-read assay was DNA taken from cultured CD4+ T cells. Researchers extracted genomic DNA from CD4+ T cells that had been cultured. TCRdb analysed the PCR reads with MiXCR anew, one entry per CDR3 protein. The sample holds more than 8,500 distinct CDR3 sequences; about two fifths are singletons and the top ten take approximately 24%. Sequenced: CD4+ T cells from blood, cultured in vitro. These receptors all come from a human donor in good health.

This chain joins TRBV28 and TRBJ2-2; no clear D. Germline V CDR1 and CDR2: MDHEN, SYDVKM. The CDR3 length is 12 residues. Between the trimmed V and J ends, which lost 4 bases and 4 bases, there was a span of 4 bases. The DNA of the CDR3 is TGTGCCAGCAGTTCGATCACCGGGGAGCTGTTTTTT. This translates into CASSSITGELFF.

Written as DNA, the CDR3 is TGTGCCAGCAGACCAAGCCCGCGGGGGTCAGCTAACTATGGCTACACCTTC. This encodes CASRPSPRGSANYGYTF. The V gene is TRBV11-2, the J gene TRBJ1-2; D might be TRBD1 (5 bases). V was cut by 6 bases and J by 0 bases, with 20 bases left in between. The CDR3 has 17 amino acids. Germline-derived CDR1 and CDR2 are SGHAT and FQNNGV. Using reference TRBV11-2 and TRBJ1-2 for the parts outside the CDR3, the full variable domain is EAGVAQSPRYKIIEKRQSVAFWCNPISGHATLYWYQQILGQGPKLLIQFQNNGVVDDSQLPKDRFSAERLKGVDSTLKIQPAKLEDSAVYLCASRPSPRGSANYGYTFGSGTRLTVV.

This clonotype was seen a handful of times. The chain is built from TRBV19 and TRBJ1-1; the match to TRBD1 covers 12 bases. V shed 0 bases and J 5 bases; nucleotides not matched to a gene: 7. Germline-derived CDR1 and CDR2 are LNHDA and SQIVND (reference sequence). This CDR3 has 17 amino acids. CDR3 nucleotide sequence: TGTGCCAGTAGTATAGAGGGGACAGGGGGCGTGTGGACTGAAGCTTTCTTT. Translating it yields CASSIEGTGGVWTEAFF. The full variable domain, completed using reference TRBV19 and TRBJ1-1, is DGGITQSPKYLFRKEGQNVTLSCEQNLNHDAMYWYRQDPGQGLRLIYYSQIVNDFQKGDIAEGYSVSREKKESFPLTVTSAQKNPTAFYLCASSIEGTGGVWTEAFFGQGTRLTVV.

This clonotype was detected only a few times. This chain uses TRBV11-2 with TRBJ2-7; possibly TRBD1 for D (6 bases). The V gene lost 5 bases and the J gene lost 0 bases, with 14 bases spanning the gap. Germline V gene lookup returns CDR1 SGHAT and CDR2 FQNNGV. The CDR3 extends over 15 amino acids. CDR3 in DNA: TGTGCCAGCAGCAACAGGGTAACGTTCTCCTACGAGCAGTACTTC. It yields the protein CASSNRVTFSYEQYF. Full variable domain (remainder filled in from reference TRBV11-2 and TRBJ2-7): EAGVAQSPRYKIIEKRQSVAFWCNPISGHATLYWYQQILGQGPKLLIQFQNNGVVDDSQLPKDRFSAERLKGVDSTLKIQPAKLEDSAVYLCASSNRVTFSYEQYFGPGTRLTVT.

The chain links TRBV6-5 to TRBJ1-2; 8 bases agree with TRBD1. With 0 bases clipped from V and 6 bases from J, the junction kept 9 bases outside the gene matches. The CDR3 covers 16 residues. Germline CDR1 MNHEY, CDR2 SVGAGI. As DNA, the CDR3 is TGTGCCAGCAGTTACTCGACACTGCAGGGGGCGGATGGCTACACCTTC. It is translated as CASSYSTLQGADGYTF.

This clonotype was picked up a small number of times. V is TRBV28 and J is TRBJ1-1; D perhaps matches TRBD1 (6 bases). The CDR3 is 14 residues long. V lost 8 bases and J 0 bases, leaving 13 bases between the germline ends. Germline CDR1 and CDR2: MDHEN and SYDVKM. DNA for the CDR3: TGTGCCAGCGGGGGGGGGGCATTGAACACTGAAGCTTTCTTT. The encoded protein is CASGGGALNTEAFF.

This sequence joins TRBV6-1 and TRBJ2-5, with TRBD1 identical over 7 bases. The CDR3 length is 14 residues. V lost 1 base to trimming and J lost 4 bases; unmatched junction nucleotides: 3. The germline gives CDR1 MNHNS, CDR2 SASEGT. CDR3 in amino acids: CASSEDRGRETQYF. The CDR3, as DNA: TGTGCCAGCAGTGAAGACAGGGGACGAGAGACCCAGTACTTC.

The V gene is TRBV4-3, the J gene TRBJ2-7; tentative D call: TRBD1 (7 bases). Trimming took off 2 bases at V and 3 bases at J, with 14 bases between the two ends. Germline lookup yields CDR1 LGHNA and CDR2 YSLEER. The CDR3 runs 15 residues. CDR3 nucleotide sequence: TGCGCCAGCAGCCAACAGGGGGGAAGGGACTACGAGCAGTACTTC. This encodes CASSQQGGRDYEQYF.

The chain uses TRBV19 and TRBJ1-2; D remains ambiguous. V was cut by 11 bases and J by 3 bases, with 10 bases left in between. CDR3 length: 11 residues. Germline V gene lookup returns CDR1 LNHDA and CDR2 SQIVND (reference sequence). The CDR3, as DNA: TGTGCCTGCCGGCGTTACTATGGCTACACCTTC. This sequence encodes CACRRYYGYTF.

This clonotype has just one count. For the CDR3, the DNA is TGTGCCAGCAGCCCCCACCAGGGGAGCGCAGATACGCAGTATTTT. Its protein product is CASSPHQGSADTQYF. This rearrangement joins TRBV7-2 to TRBJ2-3; tentatively, D is TRBD1 (6 bases). Per germline, CDR1 SGHTA and CDR2 FQGNSA. V gave up 5 bases and J gave up 4 bases, with 16 bases separating them. This CDR3 is built from 15 residues.

A few counts support this clonotype. The chain links TRBV6-5 to TRBJ2-1; D gene unclear. V lost 2 bases and J 8 bases, leaving 4 bases between the germline ends. The CDR3 loop spans 11 amino acids. Germline V gene lookup returns CDR1 MNHEY and CDR2 SVGAGI. The CDR3 DNA is TGTGCCAGCAGTTACCAAGATGAGCAGTTCTTC. Translation: CASSYQDEQFF.

CDR3 protein: CASSYSTSGSTGELFF. The CDR3 nucleotides read TGTGCCAGCAGTTACTCGACTAGCGGGAGCACCGGGGAGCTGTTTTTT. The chain has TRBV6-5 and TRBJ2-2; 12 bases are shared with TRBD2. The CDR3 contains 16 residues. Per germline, CDR1 MNHEY and CDR2 SVGAGI. The V gene end was trimmed by 0 bases and the J gene end by 4 bases; junction bases not matched to a gene: 0.

J is TRBJ2-5 and V is TRBV20-1; tentative D call: TRBD2 (6 bases). CDR1 is DFQATT and CDR2 is SNEGSKA in the germline V gene (reference sequence). Trimming removed 4 bases at V and 5 bases at J, with 20 bases between. The length of the CDR3 is 15 residues. CDR3 sequence (DNA): TGCAGTGCTACCCTCACAACGGGAGCGAGTGAGACCCAGTACTTC. It codes for CSATLTTGASETQYF.

This clonotype was counted a few times. The chain links TRBV25-1 to TRBJ1-2; D gene uncertain. Per germline, CDR1 MGHDK and CDR2 SYGVNS. The CDR3 loop spans 13 amino acids. The ends were cut back, 8 bases at V and 8 bases at J, with 18 bases in the middle. The DNA of the CDR3 is TGTGCCAGCGCCTCCGGCAGCCAGTGGGGCTACACCTTC. Its translation: CASASGSQWGYTF.